These 15 T cell receptor beta chains came from one sample sequenced in a study of T-cell reconstitution after alpha-beta-depleted transplantation in children. Construction of the TCRbeta library involved unique molecular identifiers. TCRdb ran MiXCR on the PCR reads and lists one entry per CDR3 protein. The top ten hold about 3% of the sample, which has some 200,000 distinct CDR3 sequences, approximately 7% seen once. The sample here was PBMCs from the stem cell graft donor, taken from the stem cell graft. Every receptor here comes from a human donor who donated a stem cell graft to a child with Wiskott-Aldrich syndrome.

This clonotype has a count of ten or more. The CDR3 nucleotides are TGCAGCGTTGAGGACCCTCGTAGGTTCGAGCAGTACTTC. Encoded protein: CSVEDPRRFEQYF. The rearrangement links TRBV29-1 to TRBJ2-7; no definite D call. This CDR3 is 13 amino acids long. Per germline, CDR1 SQVTM and CDR2 ANQGSEA. V shed 3 bases and J shed 6 bases, with 15 bases lying between them.

This clonotype was seen at least ten times. The chain combines TRBV6-5 with TRBJ1-1; D may be TRBD1 (6 bases). CDR1 and CDR2 (germline): MNHEY, SVGAGI. The CDR3 is 13 residues long. Trimming removed 5 bases from V and 10 bases from J, with 17 bases in between. The CDR3 DNA reads as TGTGCCAGCAGTCCACGGGGGGCAAGAGGAGCTTTCTTT. Translated, it gives CASSPRGARGAFF.

In this sample, this clonotype turned up many times. The CDR3 sequence is CASSPRTGDTQYF. CDR3 bases: TGTGCCAGCAGTCCCAGGACCGGTGATACGCAGTATTTT. The chain employs TRBV12-3 or TRBV12-4 and TRBJ2-3; no clear D. This CDR3 comprises 13 residues. Trimming removed 5 bases from V and 6 bases from J, with 12 bases in between.

This clonotype came up a few times. The rearrangement joins TRBV5-1 to TRBJ1-1; D is uncertain. The CDR3 runs to 14 residues. The V and J ends lost 0 bases and 5 bases respectively, with 11 bases between them. Germline CDR1 SGHRS, CDR2 YFSETQ. The CDR3 region has the DNA TGCGCCAGCAGCTTGGAGGAGATTAGGACTGAAGCTTTCTTT. Its protein product is CASSLEEIRTEAFF. The full variable domain, rest sourced from reference TRBV5-1 and TRBJ1-1, is KAGVTQTPRYLIKTRGQQVTLSCSPISGHRSVSWYQQTPGQGLQFLFEYFSETQRNKGNFPGRFSGRQFSNSRSEMNVSTLELGDSALYLCASSLEEIRTEAFFGQGTRLTVV.

This clonotype was counted between two and nine times. This chain uses TRBV19 with TRBJ2-7; no clear D gene. This CDR3 comprises 14 residues. Trimming stripped 2 bases from V and 3 bases from J, with 11 bases between. Germline V gene data show CDR1 as LNHDA and CDR2 as SQIVND (reference sequence). The CDR3 protein is CASSISNTHYEQYF. Written as DNA, the CDR3 is TGTGCCAGTAGTATATCTAACACCCACTACGAGCAGTACTTC. The full variable domain, with the rest looked up from reference TRBV19 and TRBJ2-7, is DGGITQSPKYLFRKEGQNVTLSCEQNLNHDAMYWYRQDPGQGLRLIYYSQIVNDFQKGDIAEGYSVSREKKESFPLTVTSAQKNPTAFYLCASSISNTHYEQYFGPGTRLTVT.

Regarding this clonotype: A single base separates this from a much larger clone, so it may be a read error. J is TRBJ2-3 and V is TRBV6-5, with D tentatively TRBD2 (6 bases). Germline CDR1 MNHEY, CDR2 SVGAGI. The CDR3 runs to 14 residues. CDR3: CASNYSEGSDTQYF. The CDR3 DNA sequence: TGTGCCAGCAATTACTCGGAGGGGTCGGATACGCAGTATTTT.

This clonotype was observed at least ten times. The chain carries TRBV6-5 and TRBJ1-5; D is ambiguous. Germline V gene lookup returns CDR1 MNHEY and CDR2 SVGAGI. The V end lost 0 bases, the J end lost 0 bases, and 12 bases lay between the germline ends. The CDR3 consists of 17 residues. CDR3 sequence (DNA): TGTGCCAGCAGTTACTCGATCCCCGGGAATAGCAATCAGCCCCAGCATTTT. Translation gives CASSYSIPGNSNQPQHF.

This clonotype was observed many times. The chain combines TRBV3-1 with TRBJ2-1; 13 nucleotides match TRBD2. Germline assignment: CDR1 LGHDT and CDR2 YNNKEL (reference sequence). CDR3 length: 16 amino acids. The junction had 9 bases not matched to a gene; V was cut back by 6 bases and J by 7 bases. CDR3 region: CASRLLAGGPKNEQFF. CDR3 sequence (DNA): TGTGCCAGCAGACTACTAGCGGGAGGGCCTAAGAATGAGCAGTTCTTC.

Worth noting for this clonotype: Just one base apart from a much larger clone, this may be a read error. This chain's CDR3 is CASRDRYALNTEAFF. The CDR3 DNA reads as TGTGCCAGCAGGGACAGATACGCGCTGAACACTGAAGCTTTCTTT. The chain couples TRBV2 to TRBJ1-1, with D possibly matching TRBD1 (6 bases). Germline V lookup: CDR1 SNHLY, CDR2 FYNNEI. Deletions cut 6 bases from V and 0 bases from J, with 14 bases between. CDR3 length: 15 residues.

This clonotype was observed at least ten times. J is TRBJ2-7 and V is TRBV2; a possible D gene is TRBD1 (5 bases). The CDR3 has 16 residues. The germline V gene has CDR1 SNHLY and CDR2 FYNNEI. The V end lost 1 base, the J end lost 6 bases, and 19 bases lay between the germline ends. CDR3 sequence reads: CASSEGSNRFLAEQYF. CDR3 in DNA: TGTGCCAGCAGTGAAGGTTCGAACAGGTTTCTTGCCGAGCAGTACTTC.

This clonotype was recorded at least ten times. The chain uses TRBV20-1 and TRBJ2-7, with D perhaps TRBD1 (6 bases). Germline loops: CDR1 DFQATT, CDR2 SNEGSKA (reference sequence). V dropped 8 bases and J dropped 1 base, with 12 bases sitting between them. The CDR3 extends over 12 amino acids. The CDR3 loop reads CSPKQGSYEQYF. Written as DNA, the CDR3 is TGCAGTCCAAAACAGGGTTCCTACGAGCAGTACTTC.

The V and J genes are TRBV7-2 and TRBJ2-1; possibly TRBD2 for D (5 bases). From germline, CDR1 is SGHTA and CDR2 FQGNSA. The CDR3 has 16 amino acids. V shed 4 bases and J shed 4 bases, with 17 bases lying between them. CDR3 nucleotide sequence: TGTGCCAGCAGCTGGGAGACACGGTTAAATTACAATGAGCAGTTCTTC. Protein sequence: CASSWETRLNYNEQFF.

The chain joins TRBV5-4 to TRBJ2-1; the D gene is possibly TRBD2 (5 bases). Trimming cost V 7 bases and J 3 bases, with 17 bases left between them. The germline gives CDR1 SGHNT, CDR2 YYREEE (reference sequence). The CDR3 has 15 residues. The CDR3: CASGLYKGSYNEQFF. The CDR3 DNA is TGTGCCAGCGGACTGTACAAGGGCAGCTACAATGAGCAGTTCTTC.

In its sample, this clonotype was seen many times. J is TRBJ2-2 and V is TRBV29-1, with 9 bases lining up with TRBD1. Trimming cost V 1 base and J 4 bases; bases outside gene matches: 4. This CDR3 has 15 residues. Germline V gene lookup returns CDR1 SQVTM and CDR2 ANQGSEA. The CDR3: CSVEAWDRATGELFF. The CDR3 DNA reads as TGCAGCGTTGAAGCGTGGGACAGGGCCACCGGGGAGCTGTTTTTT.

This clonotype was picked up many times. V usage is TRBV12-3 or TRBV12-4 and J usage is TRBJ2-1; no clear D gene. Deletions cut 2 bases from V and 3 bases from J, with 8 bases between. The CDR3 has 14 amino acids. CDR3 sequence: CASSLMPLYNEQFF. The CDR3 coding sequence is TGTGCCAGCAGTTTAATGCCTCTCTACAATGAGCAGTTCTTC.